This TCR beta chain derives from a study of T cells in Graves' hyperthyroidism and ophthalmopathy. Notes on this clonotype: Antigen unknown.

Amplification targeted TCR beta CDR3 regions from RNA transcripts. During a first-round RT-PCR of the TCR CDR3, the HTBI primer set was used. TCRdb independently ran MiXCR on the multiplex PCR reads; one entry per CDR3 protein. The sample lists 600,000 to 650,000 distinct CDR3 sequences, less than 25% occurring once. The germline CDR1 and CDR2 sequences are DFQATT and SNEGSKA (reference sequence). The V and J ends lost 1 base and 0 bases respectively, with 13 bases between them. This CDR3 spans 16 amino acids. Study-wide points: In blood, most of the thyroid clonotypes expanded above 0.001 were also present.

Clinical Activity Scores of at least 3, NOSPECS grades of at least 4 and durations under 3 months characterized ophthalmopathy patients. The PBMCs had their origin in less than 13 ml of fresh peripheral blood. The sequence came from a man aged 25-40 years with Graves' ophthalmopathy. Sequenced material: blood. This chain links TRBV20-1 with TRBJ1-3; D is undetermined. Written as DNA, the CDR3 is TGCAGTGCTAGAGTCGGCGGCAGCGTCTCTGGAAACACCATATATTTT. Its translation is CSARVGGSVSGNTIYF.